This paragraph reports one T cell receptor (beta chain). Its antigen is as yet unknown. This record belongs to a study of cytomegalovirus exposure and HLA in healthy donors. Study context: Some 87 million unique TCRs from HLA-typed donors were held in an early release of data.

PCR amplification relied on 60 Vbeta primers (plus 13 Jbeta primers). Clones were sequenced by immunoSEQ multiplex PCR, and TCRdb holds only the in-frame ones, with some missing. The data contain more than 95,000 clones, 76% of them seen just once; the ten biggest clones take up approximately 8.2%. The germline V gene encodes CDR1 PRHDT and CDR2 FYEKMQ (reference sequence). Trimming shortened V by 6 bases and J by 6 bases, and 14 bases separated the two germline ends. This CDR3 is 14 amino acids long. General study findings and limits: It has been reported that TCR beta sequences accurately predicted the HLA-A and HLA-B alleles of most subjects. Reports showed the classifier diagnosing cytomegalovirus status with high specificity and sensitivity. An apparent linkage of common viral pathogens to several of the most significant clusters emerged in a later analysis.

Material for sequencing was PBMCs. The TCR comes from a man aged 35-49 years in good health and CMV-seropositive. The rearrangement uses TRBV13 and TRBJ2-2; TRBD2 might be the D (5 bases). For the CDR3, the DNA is TGTGCCAGCAGGTTCCGGGATAGGCCCGGGGAGCTGTTTTTT. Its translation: CASRFRDRPGELFF. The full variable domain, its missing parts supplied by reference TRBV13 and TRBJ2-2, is AAGVIQSPRHLIKEKRETATLKCYPIPRHDTVYWYQQGPGQDPQFLISFYEKMQSDKGSIPDRFSAQQFSDYHSELNMSSLELGDSALYFCASRFRDRPGELFFGEGSRLTVL.